This is a list of T cell receptor beta chains from one sample in a study of CD8 T cells in Susac syndrome. MiXCR, run by TCRdb on the immunoSEQ multiplex PCR reads, gives a single entry per CDR3 protein. This sample has hundreds of thousands of distinct CDR3 sequences, with approximately 90% found just once. Sequenced material: CD8+ T cells from PBMCs. These receptors all come from a human donor with multiple sclerosis. Each CDR3 is given with its conserved first and last residue. The D gene is left open where the match is weak. Size is omitted from some rows. Given values are once, few, many or a class for expanded clones.

TRBV7-2	TRBJ1-2	.	.	CASSIVSFGGYTF	TGTGCCAGCAGCATCGTCTCCTTCGGAGGCTACACCTTC
TRBV4-3	TRBJ2-1	TRBD2	.	CASSPSASGRNEQFF	TGCGCCAGCAGCCCAAGCGCGAGCGGGAGAAATGAGCAGTTCTTC
TRBV4-1	TRBJ2-7	.	.	CASSRVKTDKEQYF	TGCGCCAGCAGCCGTGTTAAGACGGACAAGGAGCAGTACTTC
TRBV25-1	TRBJ1-3	TRBD1	.	CASSGQGPSGNTIYF	TGTGCCAGCAGTGGACAGGGACCATCTGGAAACACCATATATTTT
TRBV6-2/TRBV6-3	TRBJ1-1	.	.	CASSSDSNTEAFF	TGTGCCAGCAGTTCGGACAGTAACACTGAAGCTTTCTTT
TRBV27	TRBJ1-2	TRBD1	.	CASKFGQGNGYTF	TGTGCCAGCAAGTTCGGACAGGGAAACGGCTACACCTTC
TRBV7-3	TRBJ1-1	TRBD1	.	CASSQGGADTEAFF	TGTGCCAGCAGCCAAGGGGGCGCGGACACTGAAGCTTTCTTT
TRBV12-3/TRBV12-4	TRBJ2-7	.	.	CASSGRVLSYEQYF	TGTGCCAGCAGTGGGCGGGTCCTCTCCTACGAGCAGTACTTC
TRBV9	TRBJ2-1	TRBD2	.	CASSVGGLAENNEQFF	TGTGCCAGCAGCGTAGGGGGACTAGCGGAGAACAATGAGCAGTTCTTC
TRBV20-1	TRBJ2-2	TRBD2	.	CSATGGNTGELFF	TGCAGTGCTACGGGGGGGAACACCGGGGAGCTGTTTTTT
TRBV6-6	TRBJ1-1	.	.	CASSYPGFEAFF	TGTGCCAGCAGTTACCCGGGGTTTGAAGCTTTCTTT
TRBV10-2	TRBJ2-7	.	few	CASSDLFLEQYF	TGCGCCAGCAGTGACCTGTTCTTGGAGCAGTACTTC
TRBV2	TRBJ1-6	.	.	CASSEAGGAPDSPLHF	TGTGCCAGCAGTGAGGCGGGCGGGGCACCGGATTCACCCCTCCACTTT
TRBV6-5	TRBJ2-2	.	.	CASSSTRQHTNTGELFF	TGTGCCAGCAGTTCAACACGACAGCACACTAACACCGGGGAGCTGTTTTTT
TRBV4-1	TRBJ1-2	.	.	CASSQGVDRSRLANYGYTF	TGCGCCAGCAGCCAAGGGGTGGACCGATCCCGCTTAGCTAACTATGGCTACACCTTC
TRBV7-9	TRBJ2-1	.	.	CASSLARAGLSYNEQFF	TGTGCCAGCAGCTTAGCTCGGGCGGGCCTCTCCTACAATGAGCAGTTCTTC
TRBV19	TRBJ1-2	.	.	CASRSRLFNYGYTF	TGTGCCAGTCGGTCCCGATTATTTAACTATGGCTACACCTTC
TRBV30	TRBJ1-5	.	.	CAWSVSGGNQPQHF	TGTGCCTGGAGTGTTTCGGGGGGCAATCAGCCCCAGCATTTT
TRBV9	TRBJ2-3	.	.	CASSPHRASTDTQYF	TGTGCCAGCAGCCCTCACAGGGCTAGCACAGATACGCAGTATTTT
TRBV4-1	TRBJ2-1	TRBD2	.	CASQGRGGLAFWDEQFF	TGCGCCAGTCAAGGGCGGGGGGGACTAGCGTTTTGGGATGAGCAGTTCTTC
TRBV29-1	TRBJ1-1	.	.	CSVLGPNTEAFF	TGCAGCGTTCTTGGGCCTAACACTGAAGCTTTCTTT
TRBV5-4	TRBJ1-2	.	.	CASSRAPALGYTF	TGTGCCAGCAGCAGGGCCCCTGCCCTTGGCTACACCTTC
TRBV6-4	TRBJ2-3	TRBD2	.	CASSDSKIAGGPTDTQYF	TGTGCCAGCAGTGACTCCAAGATAGCGGGAGGGCCAACAGATACGCAGTATTTT
TRBV9	TRBJ2-7	.	once	CASSGNRASVGEQYF	TGTGCCAGCAGCGGCAACAGGGCTTCCGTGGGCGAGCAGTACTTC
TRBV4-1	TRBJ1-1	.	.	CASSPWTPNTEAFF	TGCGCCAGCAGCCCCTGGACGCCGAACACTGAAGCTTTCTTT
TRBV20-1	TRBJ2-3	TRBD2	.	CSARDQEREGQDTQYF	TGCAGTGCTAGAGATCAGGAGCGGGAGGGCCAAGATACGCAGTATTTT
TRBV20-1	TRBJ2-3	TRBD2	.	CSARDLAGGHTQYF	TGCAGTGCTAGAGATCTAGCGGGGGGTCATACGCAGTATTTT
TRBV5-4	TRBJ2-7	TRBD2	.	CASSFELADRYEQYF	TGTGCCAGCAGCTTTGAACTAGCGGACAGATACGAGCAGTACTTC
TRBV29-1	TRBJ1-1	.	few	CSVATGVTEAFF	TGCAGCGTTGCTACAGGAGTCACTGAGGCTTTCTTT
TRBV6-6	TRBJ2-7	.	.	CASSYESYEQYF	TGTGCCAGCAGTTACGAGAGCTACGAGCAGTACTTC
TRBV24-1	TRBJ2-1	.	.	CATSGLGYEQFF	TGTGCCACCAGCGGCCTAGGGTATGAGCAGTTCTTC
TRBV6-5	TRBJ2-5	.	.	CASSYSGISETQYF	TGTGCCAGCAGTTACTCGGGGATTTCGGAGACCCAGTACTTC
TRBV19	TRBJ1-4	.	.	CASSSPGSTNEKLFF	TGTGCCAGTAGTTCCCCCGGCTCAACTAATGAAAAACTGTTTTTT
TRBV7-9	TRBJ2-7	.	.	CASSLEGARSYEQYF	TGTGCCAGCAGCCTTGAAGGAGCTCGGAGCTACGAGCAGTACTTC
TRBV7-9	TRBJ1-4	.	.	CASSFAGDEKLFF	TGTGCCAGCAGCTTCGCTGGAGATGAAAAACTGTTTTTT
TRBV19	TRBJ1-6	TRBD1	.	CASSLTGQVLHF	TGTGCCAGTAGCTTGACCGGACAGGTTCTCCACTTT
TRBV6-2/TRBV6-3	TRBJ2-4	.	.	CASSYRTLAGHSKNIQYF	TGTGCCAGCAGTTACCGAACCCTCGCCGGCCATAGCAAAAACATTCAGTACTTC
TRBV4-1	TRBJ1-3	.	.	CASSQDPGTRNTIYF	TGCGCCAGCAGCCAAGATCCCGGGACAAGAAACACCATATATTTT
TRBV9	TRBJ2-2	TRBD2	.	CASSASGGPMGELFF	TGTGCCAGCAGCGCCAGCGGGGGCCCCATGGGGGAGCTGTTTTTT
TRBV12-3/TRBV12-4	TRBJ1-2	TRBD1	.	CASSFTGQANYGYTF	TGTGCCAGCAGTTTCACCGGACAGGCTAACTATGGCTACACCTTC
TRBV2	TRBJ2-7	TRBD2	.	CASRPTSGGAREQYF	TGTGCCAGCAGGCCGACTAGCGGGGGGGCTCGGGAGCAGTACTTC
TRBV15	TRBJ1-1	.	.	CATSRDLDRLLMNTEAFF	TGTGCCACCAGCAGAGACCTGGACCGACTTTTAATGAACACTGAAGCTTTCTTT
TRBV5-4	TRBJ2-2	TRBD1	.	CASSRDSSNTGELFF	TGTGCCAGCAGTAGGGACAGCTCGAACACCGGGGAGCTGTTTTTT
TRBV9	TRBJ2-1	.	.	CASSSSLRSGVGYNEQFF	TGTGCCAGCAGCTCCAGTTTGCGGTCCGGCGTGGGCTACAATGAGCAGTTCTTC
TRBV20-1	TRBJ2-2	.	once	CSARVKRGGGELFF	TGCAGTGCTAGAGTAAAAAGAGGGGGCGGGGAGCTGTTTTTT
TRBV23-1	TRBJ2-3	.	once	CASTQGLTDTQYF	TGCGCCAGCACCCAGGGACTCACAGATACGCAGTATTTT
TRBV14	TRBJ2-7	.	.	CASSRYRDGYEQYF	TGTGCCAGCAGCCGATACCGGGACGGATACGAGCAGTACTTC
TRBV7-6	TRBJ1-4	.	.	CASSPGQTSNEKLFF	TGTGCCAGCAGCCCCGGACAGACTTCTAATGAAAAACTGTTTTTT
TRBV7-9	TRBJ2-6	.	.	CASSFSAQTSGANVLTF	TGTGCCAGCAGCTTCTCGGCACAGACCTCTGGGGCCAACGTCCTGACTTTC
TRBV12-3/TRBV12-4	TRBJ2-2	TRBD1	.	CASSLVDRGPNTGELFF	TGTGCCAGCAGTTTAGTGGACAGGGGACCGAACACCGGGGAGCTGTTTTTT
TRBV30	TRBJ2-2	.	.	CALERHTNTGELFF	TGTGCTTTGGAGCGGCATACGAACACCGGGGAGCTGTTTTTT
TRBV5-1	TRBJ2-2	TRBD1	.	CASSLAGTGVPARTGELFF	TGCGCCAGCAGCTTGGCCGGGACAGGGGTGCCGGCGAGAACCGGGGAGCTGTTTTTT
TRBV28	TRBJ2-5	.	.	CASTTNRDYQETQYF	TGTGCCAGCACCACAAACCGGGACTACCAAGAGACCCAGTACTTC
TRBV3-1	TRBJ2-5	.	.	CASSQGGDQETQYF	TGTGCCAGCAGCCAAGGGGGGGACCAAGAGACCCAGTACTTC
TRBV6-6	TRBJ2-3	.	.	CASTFWDLGGVTQYF	TGTGCCAGCACCTTCTGGGACTTGGGTGGGGTTACGCAGTATTTT
TRBV7-3	TRBJ2-1	TRBD2	.	CASSPDRGGDGSYNEQFF	TGTGCCAGCAGCCCCGATCGGGGGGGGGATGGTTCCTACAATGAGCAGTTCTTC